This TCR beta chain was sequenced in a study of T cell repertoires in cytomegalovirus infection. A remark on this clonotype: Its antigen is unknown.

TCRdb used MiXCR to reprocess the reads, holding one entry per CDR3 protein. The sample lists approximately 270,000 distinct CDR3 sequences, around 20% seen once, with approximately 19% in the top ten. Germline V CDR1 and CDR2: LGHNA, YSLEER. The junction had 11 bases not matched to a gene; V was cut back by 1 base and J by 4 bases. The CDR3 contains 17 residues. This receptor was identified in a human donor in good health (CMV status not recorded). Some clones in this sample may be carry-over from other donors' samples. The chain combines TRBV4-3 with TRBJ2-3; 7 positions match TRBD2. The sample here was cultured PBMCs, taken from culture after CMV antigen stimulation. Here the CDR3 DNA reads TGCGCCAGCAGCCAAGTAGTGGCGGGAGCTGGCTCAGATACGCAGTATTTT. It is translated as CASSQVVAGAGSDTQYF.